This TCR beta chain was recorded in a study of cytomegalovirus exposure and HLA in healthy donors. Study details: Previous work identified roughly 120 million unique TCR beta sequences from about 179 million T cells. Out of 398 genotyped donors, roughly 80% belonged to the Caucasian-associated ancestry cluster.

Per germline, CDR1 SNHLY and CDR2 FYNNEI. The trim removed 4 bases at V and 4 bases at J, leaving 4 bases unmatched. The CDR3 is made up of 16 amino acids. Vbeta (60) and Jbeta (13) primers were used in the PCR. Clones were read by immunoSEQ multiplex PCR, and TCRdb kept only the in-frame ones, dropping some. Among about 110,000 clones listed, approximately 74% were seen once. The TCR comes from a woman in her thirties or forties in good health and CMV-seropositive. Specimen: PBMCs. This chain uses TRBV2 with TRBJ2-3; 14 nucleotides agree with TRBD2. The CDR3 reads CASSARTSGGSDTQYF. Written as DNA, the CDR3 is TGTGCCAGCAGTGCTAGGACTAGCGGGGGGTCAGATACGCAGTATTTT.